Below are 26 T cell receptor beta chains sequenced from a single sample in a study of vaccination and CD4 T cells after COVID-19. Sample treatment: roughly nine-day PBMC culture with coronavirus spike peptide pools or control peptides (ViraFEST assay). These receptors have no known antigen. The assay that was used to sequence DNA from cultured CD4+ T cells was the Oncomine TCR Beta short-read assay. TCRdb re-derived calls from the PCR reads in MiXCR, one entry per CDR3 protein. The sample holds over 25,000 distinct CDR3 sequences; about 60% are singletons and the top ten take about a sixth. Sequencing was performed on CD4+ T cells from blood, cultured in vitro, taken after SARS-CoV-2 vaccination. These receptors came from a human donor who received a COVID-19 vaccine.

CDR3 loop: CASLDRDRGTWGEQFF. The CDR3 coding sequence is TGTGCCAGCCTGGACCGGGACAGGGGGACCTGGGGTGAGCAGTTCTTC. The rearrangement links TRBV6-1 to TRBJ2-1; TRBD1 agrees at 11 bases. The CDR3 consists of 16 residues. Unmatched junction bases numbered 15, after V lost 8 bases and J lost 9 bases. CDR1 and CDR2 from the germline V gene are MNHNS and SASEGT.

CDR3 amino acids: CASSSSSYRGSIYGYTF. The CDR3 DNA is TGTGCCAGTAGTAGCTCCTCTTACAGGGGTTCGATCTATGGCTACACCTTC. The chain uses TRBV19 and TRBJ1-2; 7 nucleotides agree with TRBD1. V was pared by 4 bases and J by 4 bases, with 15 bases of the junction left unmatched. This CDR3 contains 17 residues. Germline V gene data show CDR1 as LNHDA and CDR2 as SQIVND (reference sequence).

The chain carries TRBV21-1 and TRBJ2-1. TRBV21-1 is termed a pseudogene. This CDR3 region has 19 residues. CDR3 nucleotides: TGTGCCAGCAGCAAAGGGTGTCGAGAAAGTTGGTTATGGGCCAATGAGCAGTTCTTC. Protein: CASSKGCRESWLWANEQFF.

This clonotype showed up just a few times. J is TRBJ2-3 and V is TRBV5-1; D gene ambiguous. Germline-derived CDR1 and CDR2 are SGHRS and YFSETQ. CDR3 size: 14 residues. V was cut by 0 bases and J by 0 bases, with 5 bases left in between. The CDR3 loop is CASSLGRSTDTQYF. CDR3 nucleotide sequence: TGCGCCAGCAGCTTGGGGAGAAGCACAGATACGCAGTATTTT.

This clonotype was picked up one time. This sequence joins TRBV15 and TRBJ2-5, with a tentative D call TRBD2 (6 bases). Germline V gives CDR1 LNHNV, CDR2 YYDKDF (reference sequence). V was cut by 0 bases and J by 5 bases, with 16 bases left in between. This CDR3 is built from 16 residues. The CDR3 region is CATSRDSGRLGETQYF. Here the CDR3 DNA reads TGTGCCACCAGCAGAGATTCGGGACGACTAGGCGAGACCCAGTACTTC.

The rearrangement joins TRBV19 to TRBJ2-2, with 7 bases fitting TRBD2. CDR3 size: 15 residues. Per the germline V gene, CDR1 is LNHDA and CDR2 is SQIVND (reference sequence). Losses at the gene ends were 0 bases for V and 7 bases for J; bases not matched to a gene: 5. The DNA for the CDR3 is TGTGCCAGTAGTATAGAAGCGGGGCGAATCGGGGAGCTGTTTTTT. Translation gives CASSIEAGRIGELFF.

This chain uses TRBV3-1 with TRBJ1-6; D is unclear. Germline V gene data show CDR1 as LGHDT and CDR2 as YNNKEL (reference sequence). This CDR3 contains 16 residues. Trimming left V 4 bases short and J 0 bases short, with 10 bases between. CDR3 region: CASSPRLSSYNSPLHF. CDR3 nucleotide sequence: TGTGCCAGCAGCCCCCGACTGAGCTCCTATAATTCACCCCTCCACTTT. The complete variable domain, with remaining parts taken from reference TRBV3-1 and TRBJ1-6, reads DTAVSQTPKYLVTQMGNDKSIKCEQNLGHDTMYWYKQDSKKFLKIMFSYNNKELIINETVPNRFSPKSPDKAHLNLHINSLELGDSAVYFCASSPRLSSYNSPLHFGNGTRLTVT.

The chain recombines TRBV6-4 with TRBJ2-3; 8 bases match TRBD2. Trimming at V came to 5 bases and at J to 5 bases, leaving 12 bases not matched to a gene. CDR3 size: 16 residues. CDR1 MRHNA and CDR2 SNTAGT come from the germline V gene. The CDR3 DNA reads TGTGCCAGCAGTACGCGGGGGGCTACTAATATAGATACGCAGTATTTT. Protein sequence: CASSTRGATNIDTQYF.

This clonotype was observed a few times. The J gene is TRBJ1-2, the V gene TRBV4-1, with D tentatively TRBD1 (5 bases). This CDR3 has 12 residues. The ends were cut back, 3 bases at V and 8 bases at J, with 10 bases in the middle. Per the germline V gene, CDR1 is MGHRA and CDR2 is YSYEKL. The CDR3 loop is CASSQRGYGYTF. Written as DNA, the CDR3 is TGCGCCAGCAGCCAGAGGGGCTACGGCTACACCTTC.

The chain uses TRBV7-9 and TRBJ1-2; D call uncertain. Germline CDR1 reads SEHNR; CDR2 reads FQNEAQ (reference sequence). The CDR3 has 15 residues. Trimming took off 0 bases at V and 7 bases at J, with 15 bases between the two ends. CDR3 sequence: CASSLALVGGFGYTF. CDR3 sequence (DNA): TGTGCCAGCAGCTTAGCTCTGGTGGGAGGGTTTGGCTACACCTTC.

The rearrangement joins TRBV20-1 to TRBJ1-5; D uncertain. CDR3 length: 12 amino acids. Trimming pared 6 bases from V and 2 bases from J, leaving 8 bases between. The V gene's germline CDR1 is DFQATT and CDR2 SNEGSKA (reference sequence). The chain's CDR3 is CSALLGNQPQHF. CDR3 in DNA: TGCAGTGCCCTTCTCGGCAATCAGCCCCAGCATTTT.

The chain has TRBV19 and TRBJ2-4, with no clear D. The CDR3 contains 18 residues. Germline CDR1 LNHDA, CDR2 SQIVND (reference sequence). V dropped 1 base and J dropped 0 bases, with 16 bases sitting between them. This CDR3 reads CASSIALSRNLAKNIQYF. The CDR3 nucleotides read TGTGCCAGTAGTATAGCCCTCAGTCGGAACTTAGCCAAAAACATTCAGTACTTC.

In the case of this clonotype: At one of its ends the junction is not consistent with the germline gene, which may arise from a read error. The chain combines TRBV7-8 with TRBJ2-7, with D perhaps matching TRBD2 (6 bases). The germline gives CDR1 SGHVS, CDR2 FQNEAQ. The CDR3 totals 12 residues. Written as DNA, the CDR3 is TGTGCCAGCAGCGTAGCACGGGGGGAGCAGTACTTC. This codes for CASSVARGEQYF.

The chain carries TRBV20-1 and TRBJ1-6; D gene unclear. CDR1 and CDR2 (germline): DFQATT, SNEGSKA (reference sequence). The CDR3 loop spans 13 amino acids. V lost 1 base and J 13 bases, leaving 14 bases between the germline ends. The CDR3 here is CSARALKLSPLHF. The CDR3 DNA sequence: TGCAGTGCTAGAGCCCTGAAGTTGAGTCCCCTCCACTTT.

The V gene is TRBV19, the J gene TRBJ1-5; D unresolved. Trimming took off 4 bases at V and 7 bases at J, with 8 bases between the two ends. Germline V lookup: CDR1 LNHDA, CDR2 SQIVND (reference sequence). This CDR3 contains 12 residues. The CDR3 loop is CASSTTRQPQHF. As DNA, the CDR3 is TGTGCCAGTAGTACAACTAGGCAGCCCCAGCATTTT.

This clonotype was seen only once. J is TRBJ2-5 and V is TRBV27, with D perhaps given as TRBD1 or TRBD2 (6 bases each). V shed 2 bases and J shed 9 bases, with 19 bases lying between them. This CDR3 is 15 amino acids long. The germline V gene has CDR1 MNHEY and CDR2 SMNVEV (reference sequence). The CDR3 DNA sequence: TGTGCCAGCAGTTTACAGTCGGGGGCGTTTTCGGCCCAGTACTTC. Translation gives CASSLQSGAFSAQYF.

The chain employs TRBV24-1 and TRBJ1-2; D unresolved. Germline-derived CDR1 and CDR2 are KGHDR and SFDVKD. The CDR3 has 14 amino acids. V was trimmed by 9 bases and J by 3 bases, leaving 16 bases between them. The CDR3 sequence is CATRAAGDDYGYTF. The CDR3 DNA reads TGTGCCACCCGAGCGGCAGGCGATGACTATGGCTACACCTTC.

This clonotype occurred a few times. V and J are TRBV24-1 and TRBJ2-7; the D gene is possibly TRBD1 (5 bases). The CDR3 is 16 amino acids. Germline assignment: CDR1 KGHDR and CDR2 SFDVKD. The V and J ends lost 4 bases and 3 bases respectively, with 18 bases between them. CDR3 in DNA: TGTGCCACCAGTGACCCGCCCCAGGGTCATATCTACGAGCAGTACTTC. As protein: CATSDPPQGHIYEQYF.

This chain links TRBV19 with TRBJ2-6; TRBD1 aligns across 7 bases. Germline loops: CDR1 LNHDA, CDR2 SQIVND (reference sequence). V lost 4 bases and J lost 0; bases outside the gene matches: 12. The CDR3 sequence is 19 residues long. The chain's CDR3 is CASSRGLGGHYSGANVLTF. CDR3 in DNA: TGTGCCAGTAGTAGAGGCTTAGGGGGCCACTACTCTGGGGCCAACGTCCTGACTTTC.

A few counts support this clonotype. The CDR3 loop is CASSFMRGETDTQYF. Here the CDR3 DNA reads TGTGCCAGCAGTTTTATGCGGGGGGAAACAGATACGCAGTATTTT. The chain carries TRBV12-3 or TRBV12-4 and TRBJ2-3, with TRBD2 matching 8 bases. With V trimmed by 3 bases and J by 3 bases, 5 bases remained unmatched. This CDR3 region has 15 residues.

This clonotype showed up just once. The V gene is TRBV19, the J gene TRBJ1-5, with D perhaps matching TRBD1 (6 bases). Germline CDR1 LNHDA, CDR2 SQIVND (reference sequence). Trimming took 3 bases from V and 4 from J, leaving 10 bases between them. The CDR3 sequence is 14 residues long. CDR3 nucleotide sequence: TGTGCCAGTAGTATCCGAAGGGGGAATCAGCCCCAGCATTTT. Protein product: CASSIRRGNQPQHF.

This clonotype was counted a few times. The V and J genes are TRBV27 and TRBJ1-1, with D perhaps matching TRBD1 (6 bases). The CDR3 sequence is 15 residues long. CDR1 and CDR2 from the germline V gene are MNHEY and SMNVEV (reference sequence). Trimming removed 5 bases from V and 2 bases from J, with 15 bases in between. The CDR3 region is CASSRDRTRNTEAFF. The CDR3 nucleotides read TGTGCCAGCAGTAGAGACAGGACTAGAAACACTGAAGCTTTCTTT.

The chain couples TRBV12-3 or TRBV12-4 to TRBJ2-2; tentative D call: TRBD2 (5 bases). The CDR3 loop spans 13 amino acids. V was cut by 7 bases and J by 4 bases, with 10 bases left in between. The CDR3 DNA follows: TGTGCCAGCAAGCTAGGGAGCACCGGGGAGCTGTTTTTT. Translation: CASKLGSTGELFF.

This chain connects TRBV6-1 to TRBJ1-5; D might be TRBD1 (6 bases). V gave up 7 bases and J gave up 3 bases, with 10 bases separating them. Germline V gene lookup returns CDR1 MNHNS and CDR2 SASEGT. The CDR3 is 13 amino acids. The CDR3 loop is CASKRQDNQPQHF. As DNA, the CDR3 is TGTGCCAGCAAAAGACAGGACAATCAGCCCCAGCATTTT.

The table lists this clonotype with a few counts. J is TRBJ2-2 and V is TRBV6-1; TRBD1 is a possible D gene (6 bases). This CDR3 region has 15 residues. V was trimmed by 2 bases and J by 3 bases, leaving 10 bases between them. Germline CDR1 MNHNS, CDR2 SASEGT. Here the CDR3 reads CASSETGLDTGELFF. In DNA, the CDR3 is TGTGCCAGCAGTGAAACAGGGTTGGACACCGGGGAGCTGTTTTTT.

This clonotype has a single count. The chain is built from TRBV4-2 and TRBJ2-3, with TRBD2 identical over 14 bases. There are 16 residues in the CDR3. V trimming: 4 bases; J trimming: 4 bases; junction bases outside the gene matches: 4. Germline CDR1 and CDR2: LGHNA and YNFKEQ. The CDR3 here is CASSRLAGGQADTQYF. The CDR3 region has the DNA TGTGCCAGCAGCCGACTAGCGGGGGGGCAGGCAGATACGCAGTATTTT.